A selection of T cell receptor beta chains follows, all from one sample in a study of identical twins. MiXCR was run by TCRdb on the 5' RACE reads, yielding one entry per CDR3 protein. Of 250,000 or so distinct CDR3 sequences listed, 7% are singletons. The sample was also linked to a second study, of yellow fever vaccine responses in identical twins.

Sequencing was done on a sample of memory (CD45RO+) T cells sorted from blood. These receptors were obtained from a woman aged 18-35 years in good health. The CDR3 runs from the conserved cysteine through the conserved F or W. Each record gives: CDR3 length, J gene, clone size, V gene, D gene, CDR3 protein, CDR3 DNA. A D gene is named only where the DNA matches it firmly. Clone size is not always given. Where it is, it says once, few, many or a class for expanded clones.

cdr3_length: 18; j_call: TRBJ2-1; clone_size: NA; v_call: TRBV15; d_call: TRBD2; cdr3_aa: CATSRESVWGLAGNEQFF; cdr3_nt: TGTGCCACCAGCAGAGAATCCGTTTGGGGACTAGCGGGTAATGAGCAGTTCTTC
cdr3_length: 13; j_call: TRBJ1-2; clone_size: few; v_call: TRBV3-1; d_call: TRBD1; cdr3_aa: CASSPRTGARYTF; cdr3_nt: TGTGCCAGCAGCCCCCGGACAGGGGCTCGGTACACCTTC
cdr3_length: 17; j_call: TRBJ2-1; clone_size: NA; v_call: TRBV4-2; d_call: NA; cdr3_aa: CASSQERAGPSYNEQFF; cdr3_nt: TGTGCCAGCAGCCAAGAAAGGGCGGGCCCCTCCTACAATGAGCAGTTCTTC
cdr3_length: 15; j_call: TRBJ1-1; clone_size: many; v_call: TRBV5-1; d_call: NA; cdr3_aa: CASSFGGARNTEAFF; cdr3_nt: TGCGCCAGCAGCTTCGGAGGGGCTCGTAACACTGAAGCTTTCTTT
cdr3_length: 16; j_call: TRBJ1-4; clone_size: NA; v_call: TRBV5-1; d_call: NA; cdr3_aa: CASSLSQGSGSEKLFF; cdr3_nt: TGCGCCAGCAGCTTGAGTCAGGGGAGCGGGAGTGAAAAACTGTTTTTT
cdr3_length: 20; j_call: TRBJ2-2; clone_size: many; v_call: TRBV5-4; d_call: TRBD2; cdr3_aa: CASSLATASGGYWNTGELFF; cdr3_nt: TGTGCCAGCAGCTTGGCCACGGCTAGCGGGGGGTATTGGAACACCGGGGAGCTGTTTTTT
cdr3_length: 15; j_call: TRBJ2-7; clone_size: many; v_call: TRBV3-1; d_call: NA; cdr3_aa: CASSQGPGRSYEQYF; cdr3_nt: TGTGCCAGCAGCCAAGGGCCGGGACGCTCCTACGAGCAGTACTTC
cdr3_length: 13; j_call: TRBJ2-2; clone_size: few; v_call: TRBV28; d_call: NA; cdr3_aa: CASSRLNTGELFF; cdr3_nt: TGTGCCAGCAGTAGACTAAACACCGGGGAGCTGTTTTTT
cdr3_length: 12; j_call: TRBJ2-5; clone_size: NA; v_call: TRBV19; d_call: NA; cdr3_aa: CASSQQGGTQYF; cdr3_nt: TGTGCCAGTAGTCAACAGGGAGGGACCCAGTACTTC
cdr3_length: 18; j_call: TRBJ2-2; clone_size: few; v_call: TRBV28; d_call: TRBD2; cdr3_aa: CASRLLRGTSGTSGELFF; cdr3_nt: TGTGCCAGCAGGCTACTAAGAGGGACTAGCGGGACGAGCGGGGAGCTGTTTTTT
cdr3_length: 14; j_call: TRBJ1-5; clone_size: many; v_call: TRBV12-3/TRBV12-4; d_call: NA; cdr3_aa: CASRREGSNQPQHF; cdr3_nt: TGTGCCAGCAGACGGGAAGGGAGCAATCAGCCCCAGCATTTT
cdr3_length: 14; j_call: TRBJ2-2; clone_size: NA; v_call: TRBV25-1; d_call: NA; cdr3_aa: CASSAWDPTGELFF; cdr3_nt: TGTGCCAGCAGTGCCTGGGATCCCACCGGGGAGCTGTTTTTT
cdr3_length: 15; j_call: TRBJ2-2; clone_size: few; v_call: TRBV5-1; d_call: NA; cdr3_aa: CASSLSGPHTGELFF; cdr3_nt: TGCGCCAGCAGCTTATCGGGACCCCACACCGGGGAGCTGTTTTTT
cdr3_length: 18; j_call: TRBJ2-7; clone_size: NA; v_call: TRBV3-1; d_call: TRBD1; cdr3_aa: CASSHSFRGQVTSYEQYF; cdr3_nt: TGTGCCAGCAGCCATTCATTCCGCGGACAGGTTACCTCCTACGAGCAGTACTTC
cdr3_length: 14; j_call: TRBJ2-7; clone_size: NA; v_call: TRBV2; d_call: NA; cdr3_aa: CASSVAAGRYEQYF; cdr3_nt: TGTGCCAGCAGTGTGGCGGCCGGAAGGTACGAGCAGTACTTC
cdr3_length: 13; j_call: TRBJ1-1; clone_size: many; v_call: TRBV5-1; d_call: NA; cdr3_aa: CASTRGQNTEAFF; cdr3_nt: TGCGCCAGCACGCGAGGGCAGAACACTGAAGCTTTCTTT
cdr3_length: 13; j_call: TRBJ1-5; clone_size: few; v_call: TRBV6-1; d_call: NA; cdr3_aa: CASSEVTGAVGHF; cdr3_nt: TGTGCCAGCAGTGAAGTTACGGGGGCAGTGGGGCATTTT
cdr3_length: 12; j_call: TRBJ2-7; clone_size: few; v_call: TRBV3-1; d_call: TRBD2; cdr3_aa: CASSQATSPVIF; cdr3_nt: TGTGCCAGCAGCCAAGCGACTAGCCCTGTTATCTTC
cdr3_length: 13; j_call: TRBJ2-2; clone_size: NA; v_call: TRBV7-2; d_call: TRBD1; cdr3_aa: CASSRQGYGELFF; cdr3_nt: TGTGCCAGCAGCCGACAGGGGTACGGGGAGCTGTTTTTT
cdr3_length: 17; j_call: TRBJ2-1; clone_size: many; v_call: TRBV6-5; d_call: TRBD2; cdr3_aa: CASSSLRSSGSYNEQFF; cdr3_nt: TGTGCCAGCAGTTCCCTTAGGTCTAGCGGGAGTTACAATGAGCAGTTCTTC
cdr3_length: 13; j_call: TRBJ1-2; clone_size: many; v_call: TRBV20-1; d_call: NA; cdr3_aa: CSARGQTRYGYTF; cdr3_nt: TGCAGTGCTAGAGGACAGACCCGCTATGGCTACACCTTC
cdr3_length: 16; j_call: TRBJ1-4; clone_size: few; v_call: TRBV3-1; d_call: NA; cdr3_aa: CASSHNLGTANEKLFF; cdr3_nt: TGTGCCAGCAGCCACAACCTTGGGACGGCCAATGAAAAACTGTTTTTT